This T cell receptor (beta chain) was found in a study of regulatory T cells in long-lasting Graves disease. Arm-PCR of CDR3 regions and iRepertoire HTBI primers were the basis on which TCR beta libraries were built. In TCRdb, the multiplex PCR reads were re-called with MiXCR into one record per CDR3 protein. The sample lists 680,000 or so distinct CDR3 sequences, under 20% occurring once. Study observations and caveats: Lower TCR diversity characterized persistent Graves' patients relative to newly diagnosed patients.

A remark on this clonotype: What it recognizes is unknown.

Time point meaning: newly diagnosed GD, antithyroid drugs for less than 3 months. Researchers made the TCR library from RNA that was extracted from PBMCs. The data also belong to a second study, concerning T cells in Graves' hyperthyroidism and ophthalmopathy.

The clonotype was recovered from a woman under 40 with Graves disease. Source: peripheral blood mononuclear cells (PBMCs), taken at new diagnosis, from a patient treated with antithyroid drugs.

CDR3 bases: TGCAGCGCCGCGGGACACAATCAGCCCCAGCATTTT. Translating it yields CSAAGHNQPQHF. The chain is built from TRBV29-1 and TRBJ1-5; tentatively, D is TRBD1 (6 bases). This CDR3 is 12 amino acids long. Trimming took 7 bases from V and 3 from J, leaving 10 bases between them. CDR1 and CDR2 (germline): SQVTM, ANQGSEA.